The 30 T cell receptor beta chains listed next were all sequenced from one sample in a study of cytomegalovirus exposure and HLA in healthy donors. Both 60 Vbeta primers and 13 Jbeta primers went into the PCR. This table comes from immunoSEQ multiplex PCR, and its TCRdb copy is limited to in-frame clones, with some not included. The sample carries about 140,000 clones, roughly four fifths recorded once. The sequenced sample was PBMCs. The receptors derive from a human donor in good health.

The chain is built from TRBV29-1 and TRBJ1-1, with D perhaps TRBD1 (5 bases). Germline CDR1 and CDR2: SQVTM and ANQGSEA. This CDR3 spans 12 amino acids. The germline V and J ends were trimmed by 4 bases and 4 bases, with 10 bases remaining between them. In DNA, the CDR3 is TGCAGCGTTGGCAGGGTCGTCACTGAAGCTTTCTTT. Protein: CSVGRVVTEAFF.

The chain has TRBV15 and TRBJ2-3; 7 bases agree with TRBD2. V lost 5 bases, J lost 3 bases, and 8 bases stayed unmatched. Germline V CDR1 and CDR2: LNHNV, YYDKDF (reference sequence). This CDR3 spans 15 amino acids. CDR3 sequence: CATSAAGRPTDTQYF. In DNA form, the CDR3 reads TGTGCCACCAGCGCCGCCGGGAGGCCAACAGATACGCAGTATTTT.

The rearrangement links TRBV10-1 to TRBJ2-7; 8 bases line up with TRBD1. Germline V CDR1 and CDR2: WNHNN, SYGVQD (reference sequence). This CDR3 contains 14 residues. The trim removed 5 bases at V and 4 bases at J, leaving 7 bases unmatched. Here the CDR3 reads CASSMGRGPYEQYF. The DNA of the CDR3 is TGCGCCAGCAGTATGGGCAGGGGGCCGTACGAGCAGTACTTC.

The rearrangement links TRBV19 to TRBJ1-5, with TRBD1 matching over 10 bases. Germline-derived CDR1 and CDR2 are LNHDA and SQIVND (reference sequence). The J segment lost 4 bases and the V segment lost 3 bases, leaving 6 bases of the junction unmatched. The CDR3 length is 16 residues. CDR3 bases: TGTGCCAGTAGTATTGCGGGGACAGGGGTTAATCAGCCCCAGCATTTT. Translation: CASSIAGTGVNQPQHF. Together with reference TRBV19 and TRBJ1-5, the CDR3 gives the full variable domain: DGGITQSPKYLFRKEGQNVTLSCEQNLNHDAMYWYRQDPGQGLRLIYYSQIVNDFQKGDIAEGYSVSREKKESFPLTVTSAQKNPTAFYLCASSIAGTGVNQPQHFGDGTRLSIL.

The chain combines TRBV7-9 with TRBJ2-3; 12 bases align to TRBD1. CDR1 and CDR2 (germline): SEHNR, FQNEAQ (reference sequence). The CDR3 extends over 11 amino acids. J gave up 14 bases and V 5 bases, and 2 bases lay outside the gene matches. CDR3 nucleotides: TGTGCCAGCAGCCGGGACAGGGGGCGGTATTTT. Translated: CASSRDRGRYF.

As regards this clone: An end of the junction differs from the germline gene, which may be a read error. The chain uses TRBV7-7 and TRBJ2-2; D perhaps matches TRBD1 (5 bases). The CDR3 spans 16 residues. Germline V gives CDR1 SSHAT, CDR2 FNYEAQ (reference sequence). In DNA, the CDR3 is TGTGCTAGCAGCTCCAGGGTTTCGTTGAACACCGGGGAGCTGTTTTTT. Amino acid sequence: CASSSRVSLNTGELFF.

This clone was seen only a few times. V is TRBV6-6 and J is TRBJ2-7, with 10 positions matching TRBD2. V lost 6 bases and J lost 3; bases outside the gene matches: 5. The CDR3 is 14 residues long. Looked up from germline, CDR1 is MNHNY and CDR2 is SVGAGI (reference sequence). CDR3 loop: CASRHIAGGYEQYF. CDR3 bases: TGTGCCAGCAGACACATAGCGGGAGGCTACGAGCAGTACTTC.

CDR3 coding DNA: TGCGCCAGCAGAGTAGTTTGGTCCCGAAAAGAGAACTATGGCTACACCTTC. Protein sequence: CASRVVWSRKENYGYTF. The chain has TRBV5-1 and TRBJ1-2; D remains ambiguous. CDR1 SGHRS and CDR2 YFSETQ come from the germline V gene. V lost 5 bases, J lost 2 bases, and 22 bases lay in between. The CDR3 contains 17 residues.

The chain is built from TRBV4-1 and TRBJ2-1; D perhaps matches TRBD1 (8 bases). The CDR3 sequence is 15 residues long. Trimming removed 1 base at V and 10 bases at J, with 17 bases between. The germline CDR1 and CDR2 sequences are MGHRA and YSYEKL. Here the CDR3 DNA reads TGCGCCAGCAGCCAAGTTATGACAGGGGAGGGGGAGCAGTTCTTC. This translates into CASSQVMTGEGEQFF.

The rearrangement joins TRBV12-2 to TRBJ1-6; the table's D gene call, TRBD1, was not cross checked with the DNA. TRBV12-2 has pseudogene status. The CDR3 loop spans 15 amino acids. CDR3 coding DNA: TGTGCAAGTCGCCACCGGACAGGGCAAGTGAATCCCCTCCACTTT. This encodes CASRHRTGQVNPLHF.

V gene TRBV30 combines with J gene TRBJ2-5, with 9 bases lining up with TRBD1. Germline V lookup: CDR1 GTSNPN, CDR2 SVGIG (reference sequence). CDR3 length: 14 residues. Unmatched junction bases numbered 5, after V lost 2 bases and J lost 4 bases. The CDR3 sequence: CAWSPGQGRETQYF. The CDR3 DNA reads TGTGCCTGGAGTCCGGGACAGGGAAGAGAGACCCAGTACTTC.

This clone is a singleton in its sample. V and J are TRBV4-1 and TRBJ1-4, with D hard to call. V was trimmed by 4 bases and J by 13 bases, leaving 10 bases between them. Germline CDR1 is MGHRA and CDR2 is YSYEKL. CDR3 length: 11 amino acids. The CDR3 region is CASSPPGALFF. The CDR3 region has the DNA TGCGCCAGCAGCCCGCCGGGAGCACTGTTTTTT.

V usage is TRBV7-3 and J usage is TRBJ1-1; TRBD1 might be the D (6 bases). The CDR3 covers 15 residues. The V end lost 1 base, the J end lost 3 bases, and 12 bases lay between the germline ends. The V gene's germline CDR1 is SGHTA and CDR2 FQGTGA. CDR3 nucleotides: TGTGCCAGCAGCTTAATAGGGGGGGAAGACACTGAAGCTTTCTTT. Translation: CASSLIGGEDTEAFF.

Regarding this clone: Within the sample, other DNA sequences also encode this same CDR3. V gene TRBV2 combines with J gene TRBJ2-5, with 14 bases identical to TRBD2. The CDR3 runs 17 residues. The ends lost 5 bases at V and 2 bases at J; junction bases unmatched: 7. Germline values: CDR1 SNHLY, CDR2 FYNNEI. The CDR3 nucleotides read TGTGCCAGCAGTAGACTAGCGGGAGGGCCGTCACAAGAGACCCAGTACTTC. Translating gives CASSRLAGGPSQETQYF.

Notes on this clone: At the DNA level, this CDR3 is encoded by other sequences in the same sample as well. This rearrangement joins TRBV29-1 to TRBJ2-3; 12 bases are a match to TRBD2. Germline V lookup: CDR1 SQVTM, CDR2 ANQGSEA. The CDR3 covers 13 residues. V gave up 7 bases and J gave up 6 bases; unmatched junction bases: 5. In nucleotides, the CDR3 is TGCAGCGCTGGACTAGCGGGAACGGATACGCAGTATTTT. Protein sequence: CSAGLAGTDTQYF.

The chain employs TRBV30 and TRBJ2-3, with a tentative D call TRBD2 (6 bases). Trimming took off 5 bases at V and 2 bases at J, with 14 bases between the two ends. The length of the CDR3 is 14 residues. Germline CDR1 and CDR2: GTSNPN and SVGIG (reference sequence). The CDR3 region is CAWGDGGFTDTQYF. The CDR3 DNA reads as TGTGCCTGGGGAGACGGGGGTTTCACAGATACGCAGTATTTT.

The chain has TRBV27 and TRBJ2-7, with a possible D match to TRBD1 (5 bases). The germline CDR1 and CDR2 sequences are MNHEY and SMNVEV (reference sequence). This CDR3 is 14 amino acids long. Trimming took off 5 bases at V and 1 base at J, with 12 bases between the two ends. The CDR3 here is CASSGQGQSYEQYF. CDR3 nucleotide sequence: TGTGCCAGCAGTGGGCAGGGTCAATCCTACGAGCAGTACTTC.

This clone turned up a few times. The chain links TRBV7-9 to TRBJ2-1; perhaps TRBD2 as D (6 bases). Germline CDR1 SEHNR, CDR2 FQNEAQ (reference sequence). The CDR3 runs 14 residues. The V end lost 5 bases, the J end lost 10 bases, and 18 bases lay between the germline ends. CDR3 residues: CASSNAAGSLEQFF. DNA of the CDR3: TGTGCCAGCAGCAACGCCGCGGGGTCGTTAGAGCAGTTCTTC.

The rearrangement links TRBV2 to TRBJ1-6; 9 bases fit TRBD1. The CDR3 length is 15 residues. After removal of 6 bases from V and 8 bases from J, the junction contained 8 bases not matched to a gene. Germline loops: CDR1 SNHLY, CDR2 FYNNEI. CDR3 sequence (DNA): TGTGCCAGCAGCCTTATTGACAGGGGGGATTCACCCCTCCACTTT. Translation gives CASSLIDRGDSPLHF.

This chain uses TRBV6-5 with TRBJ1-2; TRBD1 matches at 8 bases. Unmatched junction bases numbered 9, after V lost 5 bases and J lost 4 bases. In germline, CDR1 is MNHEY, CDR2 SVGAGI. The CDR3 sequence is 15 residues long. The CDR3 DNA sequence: TGTGCCAGCAGTCCATCAGGGGGCCTCTTCTATGGCTACACCTTC. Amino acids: CASSPSGGLFYGYTF.

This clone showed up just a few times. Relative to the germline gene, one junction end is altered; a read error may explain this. The DNA for the CDR3 is TGCGCCAGCAGTCATCGTACTAGCGGGGGAAACTCCTTC. Translated, it gives CASSHRTSGGNSF. This chain connects TRBV23-1 to TRBJ2-7; TRBD2 matches at 11 bases. TRBV23-1 is annotated as an ORF whose role is uncertain. CDR3 size: 13 residues.

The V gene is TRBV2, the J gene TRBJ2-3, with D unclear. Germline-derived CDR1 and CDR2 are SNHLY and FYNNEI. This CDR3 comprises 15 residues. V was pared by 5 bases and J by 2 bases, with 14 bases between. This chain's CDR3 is CASSRARQNTDTQYF. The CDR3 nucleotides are TGTGCCAGCAGTCGCGCCAGACAAAACACAGATACGCAGTATTTT.

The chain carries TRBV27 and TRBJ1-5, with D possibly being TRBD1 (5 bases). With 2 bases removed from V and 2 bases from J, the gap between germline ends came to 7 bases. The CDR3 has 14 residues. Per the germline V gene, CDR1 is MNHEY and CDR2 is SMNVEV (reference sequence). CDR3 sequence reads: CASSLIGGNQPQHF. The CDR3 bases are TGTGCCAGCAGTTTAATAGGGGGCAATCAGCCCCAGCATTTT.

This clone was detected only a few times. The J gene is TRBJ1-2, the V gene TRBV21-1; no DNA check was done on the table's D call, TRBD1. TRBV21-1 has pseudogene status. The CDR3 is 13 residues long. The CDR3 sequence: CASSTRTGSDYTF. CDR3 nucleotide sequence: TGTGCCAGCAGCACACGGACAGGGAGCGACTACACCTTC.

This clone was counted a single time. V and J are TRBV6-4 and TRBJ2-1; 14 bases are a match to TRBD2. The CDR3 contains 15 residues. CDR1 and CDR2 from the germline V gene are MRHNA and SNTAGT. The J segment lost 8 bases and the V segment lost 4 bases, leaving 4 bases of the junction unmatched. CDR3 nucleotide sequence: TGTGCCAGCAGTGTCGGGACTAGCGGGAGTGATGAGCAGTTCTTC. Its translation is CASSVGTSGSDEQFF.

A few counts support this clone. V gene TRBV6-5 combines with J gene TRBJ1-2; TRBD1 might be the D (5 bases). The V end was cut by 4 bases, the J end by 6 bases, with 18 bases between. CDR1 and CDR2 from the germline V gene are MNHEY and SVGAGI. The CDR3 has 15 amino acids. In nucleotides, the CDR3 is TGTGCCAGCAGTTCCCCGACGCGTGGAGGGGATGGCTACACCTTC. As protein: CASSSPTRGGDGYTF.

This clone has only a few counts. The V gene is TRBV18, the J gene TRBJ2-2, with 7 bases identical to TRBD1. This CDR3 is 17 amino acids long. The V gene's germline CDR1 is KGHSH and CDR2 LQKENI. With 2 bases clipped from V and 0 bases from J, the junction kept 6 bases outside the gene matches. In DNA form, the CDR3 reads TGTGCCAGCTCACCAGGGACAGTTTCCTCGAACACCGGGGAGCTGTTTTTT. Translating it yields CASSPGTVSSNTGELFF. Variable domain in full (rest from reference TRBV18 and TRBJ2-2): NAGVMQNPRHLVRRRGQEARLRCSPMKGHSHVYWYRQLPEEGLKFMVYLQKENIIDESGMPKERFSAEFPKEGPSILRIQQVVRGDSAAYFCASSPGTVSSNTGELFFGEGSRLTVL.

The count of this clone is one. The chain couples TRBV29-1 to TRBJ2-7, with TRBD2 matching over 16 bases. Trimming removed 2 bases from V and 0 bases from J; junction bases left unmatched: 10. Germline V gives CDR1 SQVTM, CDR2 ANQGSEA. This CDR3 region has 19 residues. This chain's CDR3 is CSVERPGTSGRASSYEQYF. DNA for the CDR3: TGCAGCGTTGAACGCCCCGGGACTAGCGGGAGGGCGAGCTCCTACGAGCAGTACTTC.

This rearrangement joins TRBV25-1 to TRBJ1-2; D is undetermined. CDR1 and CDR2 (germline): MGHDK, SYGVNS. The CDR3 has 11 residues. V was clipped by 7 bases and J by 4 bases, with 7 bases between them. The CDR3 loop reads CASTTGYGYTF. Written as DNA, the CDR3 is TGTGCCAGCACTACTGGCTATGGCTACACCTTC.

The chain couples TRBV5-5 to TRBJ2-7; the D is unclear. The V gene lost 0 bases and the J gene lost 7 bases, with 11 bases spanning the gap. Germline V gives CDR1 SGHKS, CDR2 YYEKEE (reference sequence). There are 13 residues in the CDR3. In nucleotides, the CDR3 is TGTGCCAGCAGCTTGGAACAGAAAAATGAGCAGTACTTC. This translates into CASSLEQKNEQYF.